This T cell receptor beta chain was captured by sequencing in a study of T-cell reconstitution after alpha-beta-depleted transplantation in children. The CDR3 length is 11 residues. CDR1 is MGHDK and CDR2 is SYGVNS in the germline V gene. Remarks on this clonotype: One end of the junction does not line up with germline, which may come from a read error.

Unique molecular identifiers featured in how the TCRbeta library was prepared. One entry per CDR3 protein results from TCRdb running MiXCR on the PCR reads. Of around 600,000 distinct CDR3 sequences in the sample, over 9.5% were seen once. This chain uses TRBV25-1 with TRBJ2-7; 7 bases are a match to TRBD1. The receptor was isolated from a human donor who donated a stem cell graft to a child with acute myeloid leukemia. The sequencing here drew on PBMCs from the stem cell graft donor, taken from the stem cell graft. CDR3: CASSAQDRPTF. The CDR3 DNA is TGTGCCAGCAGTGCCCAGGACAGGCCGACCTTC.